This T cell receptor beta chain was retrieved from a study of blood T cell repertoires in COVID-19. Turning to the study itself: T cells, B-cell-depleted T cells, or PBMCs provided the cDNA or gDNA that served as material.

TCRdb's table, derived via immunoSEQ multiplex PCR, lists solely in-frame clones and lacks some. Among a few hundred thousand clones listed, around 88% were seen once. Germline V gene sequence: CDR1 SGHDN, CDR2 FVKESK. Trimming stripped 2 bases from V and 8 bases from J, with 18 bases between. This CDR3 region has 15 residues. The clonotype originates from a woman between 50 and 59 years old with COVID-19, enrolled during active disease. The chain is built from TRBV14 and TRBJ1-1; a possible D gene is TRBD1 (6 bases). Source material: peripheral blood. CDR3 DNA sequence: TGTGCCAGCAGCCAACTTGACAGGATCTCGAAAGAAGCTTTCTTT. It is translated as CASSQLDRISKEAFF.